A selection of T cell receptor beta chains follows, all from one sample in a study of technical replicates of blood from a handful of donors. TCRdb keeps only in-frame clones here, not all; method: immunoSEQ multiplex PCR. The data hold tens of thousands of clones, with about 94% observed a single time. The sequenced sample was T cells isolated from PBMCs. These receptors all come from a human donor in good health. The conserved cysteine and the conserved F or W are not part of the CDR3 here. The order of the fields is J gene, V gene, CDR3 protein.

>TRBJ2-1|TRBV10-2
ASSSGNEQF
>TRBJ2-1|TRBV5-1
ASSFAGQDNEQF
>TRBJ2-5|TRBV5-1
ASSVQGRETQY
>TRBJ2-7|TRBV7-9
ATAPLAGVYEQY
>TRBJ1-4|TRBV19
ASSTNRGRGEKLF
>TRBJ1-2|TRBV28
ASSRQGAYGYT
>TRBJ2-2|TRBV6-5
ASSYSGLLSPRELF
>TRBJ2-5|TRBV11-2
ASSRWGLGGAGRTQY
>TRBJ1-6|TRBV27
ASSFDSQGSPLH
>TRBJ2-1|TRBV29-1
SVEQGNNEQF
>TRBJ2-3|TRBV9
ASSVGQGATDTQY
>TRBJ1-2|TRBV28
ASRGGNGYT
>TRBJ2-7|TRBV6-6
ASSSPPGTAFYEQY
>TRBJ2-6|TRBV6-1
ASHRSSGANVLT
>TRBJ1-2|TRBV15
ATSARTGDGYT
>TRBJ1-6|TRBV7-3
ASSLSSQGSSPLH
>TRBJ2-1|TRBV29-1
SVERGLYRF
>TRBJ1-6|TRBV18
ASSQTPGARDNSPLH
>NA|TRBV6-1
ASSLSSAGSYEQY
>TRBJ1-1|TRBV28
ASSLRTGNTEAF
>TRBJ1-3|TRBV4-1
ASSQDARVGNTIY
>TRBJ2-1|TRBV5-1
ASKVQGGNEQF
>TRBJ2-7|TRBV5-4
ASSLGGASGRDEQY
>TRBJ1-2|TRBV28
ASSRGQGYT
>TRBJ2-2|TRBV2
ASSRTSVTGELF
>TRBJ1-1|TRBV6-5
ASSYIMNTEAF
>TRBJ2-7|TRBV27
ASSSPLNYEQY
>TRBJ1-4|TRBV2
ASSERQGGGKLF